A selection of T cell receptor beta chains follows, all from one sample in a study of shared clonotypes between healthy human individuals. Clones were sequenced by immunoSEQ multiplex PCR, and TCRdb holds only the in-frame ones, with some missing. This sample has about 980,000 clones, with 70% to 85% found just once. The specimen was memory CD4+ T cells sorted from blood. The source is a man between 18 and 35 years old in good health. The CDR3 runs from the conserved cysteine through the conserved F or W. A D gene is named only where the DNA matches it firmly. Expanded clones get a size class; other rows say once, few or many, or leave the size out.

j_call clone_size d_call v_call cdr3_aa cdr3_nt
TRBJ2-1 . . TRBV7-9 CASSSMVWVSNEQFF TGTGCCAGCAGCTCCATGGTTTGGGTCTCCAATGAGCAGTTCTTC
TRBJ2-1 few . TRBV30 CAWSRGGIYNEQFF TGTGCCTGGTCCCGAGGAGGGATTTACAATGAGCAGTTCTTC
TRBJ2-1 . . TRBV28 CASSLRSPTSVNEQFF TGTGCCAGCAGTTTACGTAGCCCCACTAGTGTCAATGAGCAGTTCTTC
TRBJ2-2 few TRBD2 TRBV5-1 CASSLGTSGGTGELFF TGCGCCAGCAGCCTAGGGACTAGCGGGGGCACCGGGGAGCTGTTTTTT
TRBJ1-4 . TRBD1 TRBV5-4 CASSLDRGEKLFF TGTGCCAGCAGCTTGGACAGGGGTGAAAAACTGTTTTTT
TRBJ1-4 . . TRBV6-1 CASRERLPGRRGGKLFF TGTGCCAGCAGGGAAAGATTACCGGGACGCCGCGGCGGAAAACTGTTTTTT
TRBJ2-2 few TRBD1 TRBV28 CASTQSRGTGGGGGELFF TGTGCCAGCACCCAGTCCCGAGGGACAGGGGGAGGTGGCGGGGAGCTGTTTTTT
TRBJ1-1 . . TRBV7-2 CASRLTGTVTEAFF TGTGCCAGCAGACTTACCGGGACGGTCACTGAAGCTTTCTTT
TRBJ2-7 . TRBD1 TRBV7-2 CASSLRPGQGGYEQYF TGTGCCAGCAGCTTAAGACCGGGACAGGGGGGATACGAGCAGTACTTC
TRBJ2-1 . . TRBV6-5 CASSLRGADNEQFF TGTGCCAGCAGTCTCCGGGGGGCCGACAATGAGCAGTTCTTC
TRBJ1-2 . . TRBV9 CASSVDGQPYGYTF TGTGCCAGCAGCGTAGATGGACAGCCCTATGGCTACACCTTC
TRBJ2-1 . . TRBV10-2 CASSVKGNEQFF TGCGCCAGCAGTGTTAAGGGGAATGAGCAGTTCTTC
TRBJ2-5 . TRBD2 TRBV19 CASNSLAGAGETQYF TGTGCCAGTAACTCACTAGCGGGAGCAGGAGAGACCCAGTACTTC
TRBJ1-2 . . TRBV12-2 CASRLARGPSHYGYTF TGTGCAAGTCGCTTAGCCCGTGGTCCATCTCATTATGGCTACACCTTC
TRBJ1-5 . . TRBV5-6 CASSEGGIAKGKGNQPQHF TGTGCCAGCAGTGAGGGGGGGATCGCAAAAGGAAAGGGCAATCAGCCCCAGCATTTT
TRBJ2-7 . . TRBV19 CASSIGTATYEQYF TGTGCCAGTAGTATAGGGACGGCCACCTACGAGCAGTACTTC
TRBJ2-5 . . TRBV7-9 CASSVQGIKETQYF TGTGCCAGCAGCGTACAGGGTATTAAAGAGACCCAGTACTTC
TRBJ1-2 . . TRBV7-9 CATNRDGNYGYTF TGTGCCACTAACAGGGATGGTAACTATGGCTACACCTTC
TRBJ1-5 . TRBD1 TRBV6-1 CASRGQVNQPQHF TGTGCCAGCAGGGGACAGGTGAATCAGCCCCAGCATTTT
TRBJ1-6 once TRBD1 TRBV6-1 CASSERGTGGSPLHF TGTGCCAGCAGTGAAAGGGGGACAGGGGGTTCACCCCTCCACTTT
TRBJ1-6 . . TRBV29-1 CSVLTGTNSPLHF TGCAGCGTTTTGACCGGTACCAATTCACCCCTCCACTTT
TRBJ2-5 once TRBD2 TRBV5-6 CASSFMSGMYQETQYF TGTGCCAGCAGCTTTATGAGCGGGATGTACCAAGAGACCCAGTACTTC
TRBJ2-5 . TRBD2 TRBV10-3 CAISEWSGGTQETQYF TGTGCCATCAGTGAGTGGAGCGGGGGGACTCAAGAGACCCAGTACTTC
TRBJ2-3 once . TRBV7-7 CASSLGGGGATDTQYF TGTGCTAGCAGCTTAGGGGGCGGGGGAGCCACAGATACGCAGTATTTT
TRBJ1-2 . . TRBV9 CASSVDFGVASGYTF TGTGCCAGCAGCGTAGATTTCGGTGTTGCGTCTGGCTACACCTTC
TRBJ1-4 . . TRBV19 CASSSQTTNEKLFF TGTGCCAGTAGTAGCCAGACAACTAATGAAAAACTGTTTTTT
TRBJ2-3 . TRBD2 TRBV7-6 CASSLGTTLYFDTQYF TGTGCCAGCAGCTTGGGGACTACCCTATATTTTGATACGCAGTATTTT
TRBJ2-7 . . TRBV28 CASSSGADPYEQYF TGTGCCAGCAGCTCCGGGGCCGATCCCTACGAGCAGTACTTC
TRBJ2-6 . . TRBV4-2 CASSQEGRSGANVLTF TGTGCCAGCAGCCAGGAGGGCCGCTCTGGGGCCAACGTCCTGACTTTC
TRBJ2-7 . . TRBV7-9 CASSPPGRSSYEQYF TGTGCCAGCAGCCCTCCAGGACGGAGCTCCTACGAGCAGTACTTC
TRBJ2-2 . . TRBV7-9 CASSPRGVGQKNTGELFF TGTGCCAGCAGCCCCCGAGGTGTTGGGCAGAAAAACACCGGGGAGCTGTTTTTT
TRBJ1-1 . TRBD1 TRBV7-9 CASSFTQGAGEAFF TGTGCCAGCAGTTTCACCCAGGGGGCAGGTGAAGCTTTCTTT
TRBJ2-3 many . TRBV27 CASSWGDTQYF TGTGCCAGCAGTTGGGGAGATACGCAGTATTTT
TRBJ1-4 once . TRBV30 CAWTPRVSEKLFF TGTGCCTGGACCCCCAGGGTCTCGGAAAAACTGTTTTTT
TRBJ1-4 . . TRBV9 CASSVQGSWGEKLFF TGTGCCAGCAGCGTACAGGGGAGTTGGGGTGAAAAACTGTTTTTT
TRBJ2-5 few TRBD2 TRBV10-3 CAISGGEETQYF TGTGCCATTAGCGGGGGGGAAGAGACCCAGTACTTC
TRBJ1-2 few . TRBV9 CASSVVPSGGRNYGYTF TGTGCCAGCAGCGTAGTTCCTTCTGGGGGACGGAACTATGGCTACACCTTC
TRBJ2-7 . . TRBV7-2 CASSSRGGYEQYF TGTGCCAGCAGCTCAAGAGGGGGCTACGAGCAGTACTTC
TRBJ2-7 many . TRBV19 CASSIDLGVEQYF TGTGCCAGTAGTATTGACCTCGGGGTCGAGCAGTACTTC
TRBJ2-7 . . TRBV7-9 CASSLRGSPNEQYF TGTGCCAGCAGCTTACGAGGGAGCCCTAACGAGCAGTACTTC
TRBJ2-7 . . TRBV18 CASSRGQYEQYF TGTGCCAGCTCACGCGGACAGTACGAGCAGTACTTC
TRBJ1-1 . TRBD1 TRBV5-1 CASSLGTGTMNTEAFF TGCGCCAGCAGCTTAGGGACAGGGACTATGAACACTGAAGCTTTCTTT
TRBJ1-2 . . TRBV6-6 CASSYSTRGDGGYTF TGTGCCAGCAGTTACTCGACACGGGGAGATGGTGGCTACACCTTC
TRBJ2-7 few TRBD1 TRBV28 CASSLPQGNSPEQYF TGTGCCAGCAGTCTACCACAGGGGAACTCTCCCGAGCAGTACTTC
TRBJ1-5 . TRBD1 TRBV5-6 CASSLGTGVGAQHF TGTGCCAGCAGCTTGGGGACAGGGGTCGGGGCCCAGCATTTT
TRBJ1-4 . . TRBV28 CASSPPFRIGEKLFF TGTGCCAGCAGTCCTCCTTTTCGGATCGGAGAAAAACTGTTTTTT
TRBJ2-7 . . TRBV20-1 CSARGSYEQYF TGCAGTGCTAGAGGGTCCTACGAGCAGTACTTC